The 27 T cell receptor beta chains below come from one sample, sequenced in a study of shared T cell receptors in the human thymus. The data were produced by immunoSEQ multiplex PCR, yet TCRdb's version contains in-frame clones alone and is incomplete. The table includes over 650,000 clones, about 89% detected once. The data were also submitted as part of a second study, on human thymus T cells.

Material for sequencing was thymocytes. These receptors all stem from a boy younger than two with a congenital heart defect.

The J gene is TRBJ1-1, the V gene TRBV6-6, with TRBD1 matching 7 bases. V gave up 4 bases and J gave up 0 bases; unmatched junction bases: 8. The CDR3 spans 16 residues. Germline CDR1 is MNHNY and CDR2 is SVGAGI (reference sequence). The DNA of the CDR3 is TGTGCCAGCAGTTCGGACAGGTGGATGATGAACACTGAAGCTTTCTTT. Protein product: CASSSDRWMMNTEAFF.

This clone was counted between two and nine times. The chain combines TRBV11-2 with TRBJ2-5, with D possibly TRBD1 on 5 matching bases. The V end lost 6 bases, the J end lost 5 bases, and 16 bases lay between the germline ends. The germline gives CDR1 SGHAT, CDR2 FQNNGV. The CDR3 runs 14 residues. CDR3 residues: CASRQHPGWETQYF. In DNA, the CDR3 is TGTGCCAGCAGGCAACATCCAGGGTGGGAGACCCAGTACTTC.

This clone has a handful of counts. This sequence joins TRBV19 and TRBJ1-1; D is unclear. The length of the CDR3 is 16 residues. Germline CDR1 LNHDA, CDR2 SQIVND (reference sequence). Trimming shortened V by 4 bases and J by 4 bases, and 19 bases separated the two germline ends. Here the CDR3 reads CASSREQSTISTEAFF. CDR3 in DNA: TGTGCCAGTAGTAGAGAGCAATCCACAATTTCCACTGAAGCTTTCTTT.

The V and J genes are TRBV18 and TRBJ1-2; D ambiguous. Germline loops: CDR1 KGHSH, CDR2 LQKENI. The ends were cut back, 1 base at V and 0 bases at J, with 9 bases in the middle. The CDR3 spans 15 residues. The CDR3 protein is CASSPLAESNYGYTF. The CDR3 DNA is TGTGCCAGCTCACCACTTGCAGAATCTAACTATGGCTACACCTTC.

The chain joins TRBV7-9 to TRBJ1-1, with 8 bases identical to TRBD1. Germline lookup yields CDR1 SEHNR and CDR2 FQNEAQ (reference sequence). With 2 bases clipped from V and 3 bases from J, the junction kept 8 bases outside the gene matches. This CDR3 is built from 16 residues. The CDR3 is CASSLYRGDRDTEAFF. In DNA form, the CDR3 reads TGTGCCAGCAGCTTATACAGGGGGGATCGAGACACTGAAGCTTTCTTT.

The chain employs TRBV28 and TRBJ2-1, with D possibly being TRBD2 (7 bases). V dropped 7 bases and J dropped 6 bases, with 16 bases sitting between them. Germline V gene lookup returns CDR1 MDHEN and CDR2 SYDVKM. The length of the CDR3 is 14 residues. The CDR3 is CASNPRGGGNEQFF. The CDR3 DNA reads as TGTGCCAGCAATCCCCGGGGAGGGGGCAATGAGCAGTTCTTC.

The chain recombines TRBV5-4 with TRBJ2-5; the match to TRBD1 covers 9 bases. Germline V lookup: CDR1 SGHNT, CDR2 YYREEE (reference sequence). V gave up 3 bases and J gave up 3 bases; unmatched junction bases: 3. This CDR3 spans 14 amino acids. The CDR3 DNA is TGTGCCAGCAGCTCACAGGGGGCCAAAGAGACCCAGTACTTC. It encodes CASSSQGAKETQYF. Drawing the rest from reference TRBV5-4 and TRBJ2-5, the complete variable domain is ETGVTQSPTHLIKTRGQQVTLRCSSQSGHNTVSWYQQALGQGPQFIFQYYREEENGRGNFPPRFSGLQFPNYSSELNVNALELDDSALYLCASSSQGAKETQYFGPGTRLLVL.

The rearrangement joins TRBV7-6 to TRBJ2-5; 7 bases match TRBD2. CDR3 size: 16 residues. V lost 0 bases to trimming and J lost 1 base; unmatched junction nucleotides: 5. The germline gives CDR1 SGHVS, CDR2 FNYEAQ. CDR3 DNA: TGTGCCAGCAGCTTAGCGCAGGGACTACCCCAAGAGACCCAGTACTTC. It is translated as CASSLAQGLPQETQYF.

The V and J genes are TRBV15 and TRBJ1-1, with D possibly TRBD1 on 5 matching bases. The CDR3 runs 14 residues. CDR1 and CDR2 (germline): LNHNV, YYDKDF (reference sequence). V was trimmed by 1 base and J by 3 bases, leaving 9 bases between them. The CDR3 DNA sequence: TGTGCCACCAGCAGAGTGCAGGGCTACACTGAAGCTTTCTTT. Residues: CATSRVQGYTEAFF.

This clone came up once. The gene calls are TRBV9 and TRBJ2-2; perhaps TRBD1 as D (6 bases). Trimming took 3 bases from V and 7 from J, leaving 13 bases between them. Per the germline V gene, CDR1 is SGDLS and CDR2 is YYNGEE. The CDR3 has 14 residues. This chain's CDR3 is CASSAGEQDGELFF. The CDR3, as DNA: TGTGCCAGCAGCGCAGGGGAGCAGGACGGGGAGCTGTTTTTT.

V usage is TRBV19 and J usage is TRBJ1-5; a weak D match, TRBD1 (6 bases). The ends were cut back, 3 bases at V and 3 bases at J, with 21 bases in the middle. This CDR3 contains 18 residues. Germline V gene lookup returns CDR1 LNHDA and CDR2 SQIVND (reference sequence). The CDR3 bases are TGTGCCAGTAGTATTCGGGCAGGGGCTAGCTCATTCAATCAGCCCCAGCATTTT. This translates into CASSIRAGASSFNQPQHF. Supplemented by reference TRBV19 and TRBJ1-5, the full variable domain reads DGGITQSPKYLFRKEGQNVTLSCEQNLNHDAMYWYRQDPGQGLRLIYYSQIVNDFQKGDIAEGYSVSREKKESFPLTVTSAQKNPTAFYLCASSIRAGASSFNQPQHFGDGTRLSIL.

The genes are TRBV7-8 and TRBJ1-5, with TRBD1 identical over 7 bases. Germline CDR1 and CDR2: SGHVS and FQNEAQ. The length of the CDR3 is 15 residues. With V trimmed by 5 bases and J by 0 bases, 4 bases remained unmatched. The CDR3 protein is CASSRDSYSNQPQHF. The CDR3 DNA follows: TGTGCCAGCAGCCGGGACAGCTATAGCAATCAGCCCCAGCATTTT.

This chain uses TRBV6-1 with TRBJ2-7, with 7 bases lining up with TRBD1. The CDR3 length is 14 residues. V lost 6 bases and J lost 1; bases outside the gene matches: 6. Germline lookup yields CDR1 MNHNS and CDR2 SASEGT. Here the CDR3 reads CASSPWTGSYEQYF. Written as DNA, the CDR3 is TGTGCCAGCAGCCCCTGGACAGGTTCCTACGAGCAGTACTTC.

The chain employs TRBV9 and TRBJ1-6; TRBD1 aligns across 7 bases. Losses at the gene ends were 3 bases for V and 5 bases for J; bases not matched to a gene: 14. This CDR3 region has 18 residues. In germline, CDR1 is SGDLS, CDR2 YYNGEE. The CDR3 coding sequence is TGTGCCAGCAGCGCAACTGCCTTACAGGGGACGGATAATTCACCCCTCCACTTT. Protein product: CASSATALQGTDNSPLHF.

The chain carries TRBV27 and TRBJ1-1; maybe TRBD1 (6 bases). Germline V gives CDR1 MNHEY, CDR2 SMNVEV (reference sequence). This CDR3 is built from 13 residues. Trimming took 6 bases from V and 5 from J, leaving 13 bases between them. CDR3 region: CASRRTGFTEAFF. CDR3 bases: TGTGCCAGCAGACGAACAGGGTTTACTGAAGCTTTCTTT.

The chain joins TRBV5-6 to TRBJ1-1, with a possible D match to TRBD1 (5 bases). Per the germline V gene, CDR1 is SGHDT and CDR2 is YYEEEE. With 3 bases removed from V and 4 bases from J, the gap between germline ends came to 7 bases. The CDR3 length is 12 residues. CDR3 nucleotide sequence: TGTGCCAGCAGCTCCGACAGCACTGAAGCTTTCTTT. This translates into CASSSDSTEAFF. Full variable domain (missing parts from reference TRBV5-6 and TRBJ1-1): DAGVTQSPTHLIKTRGQQVTLRCSPKSGHDTVSWYQQALGQGPQFIFQYYEEEERQRGNFPDRFSGHQFPNYSSELNVNALLLGDSALYLCASSSDSTEAFFGQGTRLTVV.

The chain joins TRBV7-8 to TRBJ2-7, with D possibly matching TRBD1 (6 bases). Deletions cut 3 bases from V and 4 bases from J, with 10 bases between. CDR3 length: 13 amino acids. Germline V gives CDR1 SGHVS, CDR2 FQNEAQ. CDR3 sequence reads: CASSFRRGYEQYF. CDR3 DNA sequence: TGTGCCAGCAGCTTCCGCAGGGGTTACGAGCAGTACTTC. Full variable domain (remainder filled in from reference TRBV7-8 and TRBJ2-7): GAGVSQSPRYKVAKRGQDVALRCDPISGHVSLFWYQQALGQGPEFLTYFQNEAQLDKSGLPSDRFFAERPEGSVSTLKIQRTQQEDSAVYLCASSFRRGYEQYFGPGTRLTVT.

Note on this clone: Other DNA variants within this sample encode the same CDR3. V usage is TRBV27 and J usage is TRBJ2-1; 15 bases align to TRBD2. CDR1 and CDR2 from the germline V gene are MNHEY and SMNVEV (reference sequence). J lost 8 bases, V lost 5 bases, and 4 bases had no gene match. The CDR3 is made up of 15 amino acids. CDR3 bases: TGTGCCAGCAGTCTGGGACTAGCGGGAGGCTATGAGCAGTTCTTC. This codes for CASSLGLAGGYEQFF.

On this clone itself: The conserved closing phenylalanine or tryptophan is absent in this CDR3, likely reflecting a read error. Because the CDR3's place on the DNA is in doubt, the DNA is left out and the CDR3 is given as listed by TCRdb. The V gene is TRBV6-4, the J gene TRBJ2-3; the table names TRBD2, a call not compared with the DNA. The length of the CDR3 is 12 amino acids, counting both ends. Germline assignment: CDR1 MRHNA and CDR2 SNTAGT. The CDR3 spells CASSDQRGLLYI.

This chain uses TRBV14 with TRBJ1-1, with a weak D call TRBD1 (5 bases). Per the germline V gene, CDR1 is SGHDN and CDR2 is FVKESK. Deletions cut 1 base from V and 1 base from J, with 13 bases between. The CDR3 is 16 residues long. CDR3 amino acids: CASSQAFNRSNTEAFF. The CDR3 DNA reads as TGTGCCAGCAGCCAAGCTTTTAACAGGTCGAACACTGAAGCTTTCTTT.

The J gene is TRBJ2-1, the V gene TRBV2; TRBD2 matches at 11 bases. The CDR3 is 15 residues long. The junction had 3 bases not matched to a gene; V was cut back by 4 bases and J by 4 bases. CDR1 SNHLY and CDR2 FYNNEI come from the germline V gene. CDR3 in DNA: TGTGCCAGCAGTGGACTAGCGGGGCCATACAATGAGCAGTTCTTC. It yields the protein CASSGLAGPYNEQFF.

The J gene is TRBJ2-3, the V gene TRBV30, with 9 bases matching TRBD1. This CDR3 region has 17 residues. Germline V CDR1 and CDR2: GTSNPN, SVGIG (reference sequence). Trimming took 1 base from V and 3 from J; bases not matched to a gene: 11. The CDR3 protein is CAWSARTGEVVTDTQYF. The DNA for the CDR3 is TGTGCCTGGAGTGCTAGGACAGGGGAGGTGGTAACAGATACGCAGTATTTT.

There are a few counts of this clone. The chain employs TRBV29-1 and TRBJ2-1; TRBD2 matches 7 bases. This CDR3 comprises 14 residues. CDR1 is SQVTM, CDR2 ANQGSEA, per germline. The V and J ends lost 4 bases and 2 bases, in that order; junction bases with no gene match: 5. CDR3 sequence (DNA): TGCAGCGTTGTCATAAGCGGGGCCTACAATGAGCAGTTCTTC. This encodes CSVVISGAYNEQFF.

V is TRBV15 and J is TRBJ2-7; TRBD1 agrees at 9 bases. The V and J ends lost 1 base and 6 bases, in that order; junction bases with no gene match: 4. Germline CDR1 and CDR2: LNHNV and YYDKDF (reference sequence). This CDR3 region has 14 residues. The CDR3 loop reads CATSRGDRAFEQYF. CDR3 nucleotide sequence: TGTGCCACCAGCAGAGGGGACAGGGCATTCGAGCAGTACTTC.

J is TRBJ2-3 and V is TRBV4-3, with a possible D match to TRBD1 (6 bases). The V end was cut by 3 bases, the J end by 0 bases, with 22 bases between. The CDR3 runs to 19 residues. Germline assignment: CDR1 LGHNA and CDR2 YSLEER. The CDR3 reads CASSQRDTDGQWSTDTQYF. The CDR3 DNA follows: TGCGCCAGCAGCCAGAGGGACACCGACGGTCAATGGAGCACAGATACGCAGTATTTT.

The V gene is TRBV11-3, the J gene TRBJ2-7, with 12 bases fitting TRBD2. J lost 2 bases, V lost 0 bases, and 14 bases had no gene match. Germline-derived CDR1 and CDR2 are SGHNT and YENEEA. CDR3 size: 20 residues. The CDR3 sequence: CASSLDQAASGRARAYEQYF. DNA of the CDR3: TGTGCCAGCAGCTTAGACCAAGCGGCTAGCGGGAGGGCGAGGGCCTACGAGCAGTACTTC.

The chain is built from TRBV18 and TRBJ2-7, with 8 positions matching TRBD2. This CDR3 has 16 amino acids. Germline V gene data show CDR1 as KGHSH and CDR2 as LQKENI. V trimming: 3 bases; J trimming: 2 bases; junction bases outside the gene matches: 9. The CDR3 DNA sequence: TGTGCCAGCTCACCGGTACGAACTAGCGGAACCTACGAGCAGTACTTC. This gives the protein CASSPVRTSGTYEQYF.